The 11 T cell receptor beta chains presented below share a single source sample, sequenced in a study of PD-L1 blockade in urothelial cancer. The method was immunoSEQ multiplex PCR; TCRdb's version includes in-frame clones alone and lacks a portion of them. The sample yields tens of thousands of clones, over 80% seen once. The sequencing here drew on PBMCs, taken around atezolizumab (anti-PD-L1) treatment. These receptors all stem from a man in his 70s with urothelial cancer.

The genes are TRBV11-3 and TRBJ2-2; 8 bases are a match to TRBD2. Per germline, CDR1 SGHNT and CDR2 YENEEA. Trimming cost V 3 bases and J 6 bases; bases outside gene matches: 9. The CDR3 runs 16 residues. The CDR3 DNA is TGTGCCAGCAGCTTTTCGTTGGGCGGGAGGTCCGGGGAGCTGTTTTTT. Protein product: CASSFSLGGRSGELFF. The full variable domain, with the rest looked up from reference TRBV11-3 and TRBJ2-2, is EAGVVQSPRYKIIEKKQPVAFWCNPISGHNTLYWYLQNLGQGPELLIRYENEEAVDDSQLPKDRFSAERLKGVDSTLKIQPAELGDSAVYLCASSFSLGGRSGELFFGEGSRLTVL.

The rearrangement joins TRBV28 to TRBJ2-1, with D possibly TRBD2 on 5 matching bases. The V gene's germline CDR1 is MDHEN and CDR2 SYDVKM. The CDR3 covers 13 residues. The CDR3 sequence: CGALGVARNEQFF. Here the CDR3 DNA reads TGTGGGGCTCTCGGGGTGGCCAGGAATGAGCAGTTCTTC.

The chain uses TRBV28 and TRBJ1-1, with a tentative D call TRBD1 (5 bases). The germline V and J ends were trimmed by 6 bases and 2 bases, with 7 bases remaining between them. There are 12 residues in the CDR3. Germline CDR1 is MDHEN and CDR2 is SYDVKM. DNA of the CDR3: TGTGCCAGCAGGGGGGGTAACACTGAAGCTTTCTTT. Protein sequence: CASRGGNTEAFF.

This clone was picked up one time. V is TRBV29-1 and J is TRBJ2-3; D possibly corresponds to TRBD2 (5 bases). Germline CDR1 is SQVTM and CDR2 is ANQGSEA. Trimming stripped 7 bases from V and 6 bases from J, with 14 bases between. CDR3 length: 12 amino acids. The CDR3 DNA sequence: TGCAGCGCTCCGTTGGGGAGTGATACGCAGTATTTT. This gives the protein CSAPLGSDTQYF.

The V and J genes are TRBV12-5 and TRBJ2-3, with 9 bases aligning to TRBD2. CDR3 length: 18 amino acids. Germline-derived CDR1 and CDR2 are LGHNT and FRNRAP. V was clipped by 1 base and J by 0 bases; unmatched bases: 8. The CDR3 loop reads CASGLGGRLAVSTDTQYF. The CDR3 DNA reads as TGTGCTAGTGGTTTGGGGGGACGACTAGCGGTTAGCACAGATACGCAGTATTTT.

The CDR3 spells CASSLRGVSGELFF. The CDR3 region has the DNA TGTGCCAGCAGCCTGCGGGGGGTCTCGGGGGAGCTGTTTTTT. The genes are TRBV7-6 and TRBJ2-2; 8 bases line up with TRBD2. CDR1 is SGHVS, CDR2 FNYEAQ, per germline. The CDR3 spans 14 residues. Germline trimming cut 5 bases from V and 8 bases from J; bases unmatched to any gene: 7. The full variable domain, with the rest looked up from reference TRBV7-6 and TRBJ2-2, is GAGVSQSPRYKVTKRGQDVALRCDPISGHVSLYWYRQALGQGPEFLTYFNYEAQQDKSGLPNDRFSAERPEGSISTLTIQRTEQRDSAMYRCASSLRGVSGELFFGEGSRLTVL.

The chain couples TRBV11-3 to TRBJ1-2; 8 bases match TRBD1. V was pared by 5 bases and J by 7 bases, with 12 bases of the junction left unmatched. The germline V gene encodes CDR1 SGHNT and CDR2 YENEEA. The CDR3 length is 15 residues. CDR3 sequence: CASSPWTGNSPGYTF. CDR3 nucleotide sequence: TGTGCCAGCAGCCCCTGGACAGGGAATTCTCCTGGCTACACCTTC.

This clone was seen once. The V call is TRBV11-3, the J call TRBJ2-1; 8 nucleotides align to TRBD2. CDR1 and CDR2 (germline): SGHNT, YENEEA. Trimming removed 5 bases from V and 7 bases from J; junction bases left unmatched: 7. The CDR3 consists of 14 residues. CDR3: CASSPGTSWNEQFF. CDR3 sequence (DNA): TGTGCCAGCAGCCCCGGGACTAGTTGGAATGAGCAGTTCTTC. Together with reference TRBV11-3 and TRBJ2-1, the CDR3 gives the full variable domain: EAGVVQSPRYKIIEKKQPVAFWCNPISGHNTLYWYLQNLGQGPELLIRYENEEAVDDSQLPKDRFSAERLKGVDSTLKIQPAELGDSAVYLCASSPGTSWNEQFFGPGTRLTVL.

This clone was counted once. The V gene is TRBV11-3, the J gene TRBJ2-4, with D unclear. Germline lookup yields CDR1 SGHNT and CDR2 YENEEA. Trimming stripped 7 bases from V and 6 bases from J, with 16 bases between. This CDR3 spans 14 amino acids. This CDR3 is CASTTVGDVNIQYF. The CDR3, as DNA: TGTGCCAGCACCACCGTTGGAGATGTAAACATTCAGTACTTC.

CDR3 sequence: CAISGGLAELYSYNEQFF. The CDR3 DNA follows: TGTGCCATCAGTGGAGGCCTAGCGGAGCTTTACTCCTACAATGAGCAGTTCTTC. The gene calls are TRBV10-3 and TRBJ2-1; 7 positions agree with TRBD2. This CDR3 spans 18 amino acids. Per the germline V gene, CDR1 is ENHRY and CDR2 is SYGVKD. Trimming removed 4 bases from V and 0 bases from J; junction bases left unmatched: 12.

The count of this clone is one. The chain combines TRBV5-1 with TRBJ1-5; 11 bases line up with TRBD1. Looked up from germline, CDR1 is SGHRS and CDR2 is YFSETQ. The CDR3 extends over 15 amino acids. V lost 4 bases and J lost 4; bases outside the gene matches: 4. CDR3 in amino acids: CASSAGTGGNQPQHF. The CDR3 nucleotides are TGCGCCAGCAGCGCCGGGACAGGGGGGAATCAGCCCCAGCATTTT.